The rows below give T cell receptor beta chains drawn from one sample of a study of blood T cell repertoires in COVID-19. Sequenced by immunoSEQ multiplex PCR; TCRdb stores in-frame clones only, minus some. The sample has a few hundred thousand clones, roughly nine tenths seen once. The sequenced sample consisted of peripheral blood. These receptors all stem from a woman between 45 and 60 years old with acute or convalescent COVID-19. Both conserved end residues are part of each CDR3. Fields, in order: J gene, V gene, D gene, clone size, CDR3 length, CDR3 DNA, CDR3 protein. The D gene is left open where the match is weak. Size is omitted from some rows. Given values are once, few, many or a class for expanded clones.

J gene: TRBJ1-5
V gene: TRBV24-1
D gene: -
clone size: -
CDR3 length: 17
CDR3 DNA: TGTGCCACCAGTGATACCCGGGGGGGATTTACCAATCAGCCCCAGCATTTT
CDR3 protein: CATSDTRGGFTNQPQHF

J gene: TRBJ1-5
V gene: TRBV30
D gene: -
clone size: few
CDR3 length: 14
CDR3 DNA: TGTGCCTGGAGTCGGGGGGGCCCGAGTCAGCCCCAGCATTTT
CDR3 protein: CAWSRGGPSQPQHF

J gene: TRBJ2-1
V gene: TRBV29-1
D gene: TRBD2
clone size: -
CDR3 length: 18
CDR3 DNA: TGCAGCGCCGGGACGGGACTAGGGCGATGGGGGACTTACAATGAGCAGTTCTTC
CDR3 protein: CSAGTGLGRWGTYNEQFF

J gene: TRBJ1-5
V gene: TRBV11-2
D gene: TRBD1
clone size: once
CDR3 length: 15
CDR3 DNA: TGTGCCAGCAGCTTGGACAGGGGGCCGGCTCAGCCCCAGCATTTT
CDR3 protein: CASSLDRGPAQPQHF

J gene: TRBJ2-1
V gene: TRBV6-2/TRBV6-3
D gene: TRBD2
clone size: -
CDR3 length: 17
CDR3 DNA: TGTGCCAGCAGTTCAGGAACGGGAGGGAGCTCCTACAATGAGCAGTTCTTC
CDR3 protein: CASSSGTGGSSYNEQFF

J gene: TRBJ1-4
V gene: TRBV2
D gene: TRBD1
clone size: -
CDR3 length: 15
CDR3 DNA: TGTGCCAGCAGTGAAAATTGGACAGGCAACGAAAAACTGTTTTTT
CDR3 protein: CASSENWTGNEKLFF

J gene: TRBJ2-1
V gene: TRBV6-5
D gene: TRBD2
clone size: -
CDR3 length: 15
CDR3 DNA: TGTGCCACCCACCCTAGCGGAGGGGTTTACAATGAGCAGTTCTTC
CDR3 protein: CATHPSGGVYNEQFF

J gene: TRBJ2-1
V gene: TRBV9
D gene: -
clone size: -
CDR3 length: 14
CDR3 DNA: TGTGCCAGCAGCGCCCACAGAGGGCGTACTGAGCAGTTCTTC
CDR3 protein: CASSAHRGRTEQFF

J gene: TRBJ2-6
V gene: TRBV19
D gene: -
clone size: -
CDR3 length: 19
CDR3 DNA: TGTGCCAGTAGTACCAACAGGGGGGGATACCTAACTGGGGCCAACGTCCTGACTTTC
CDR3 protein: CASSTNRGGYLTGANVLTF

J gene: TRBJ1-3
V gene: TRBV5-5
D gene: -
clone size: -
CDR3 length: 15
CDR3 DNA: TGTGCCAGCAGCTTGGACGGGTTCTCTGGAAACACCATATATTTT
CDR3 protein: CASSLDGFSGNTIYF

J gene: TRBJ2-3
V gene: TRBV5-1
D gene: -
clone size: -
CDR3 length: 16
CDR3 DNA: TGCGCCAGCAGCTTGGGTAGCGGCCCTAGCACAGATACGCAGTATTTT
CDR3 protein: CASSLGSGPSTDTQYF

J gene: TRBJ1-6
V gene: TRBV6-5
D gene: -
clone size: -
CDR3 length: 14
CDR3 DNA: TGTGCCAGCAGACGCGACAGAATCAATTCACCCCTCCACTTT
CDR3 protein: CASRRDRINSPLHF

J gene: TRBJ1-4
V gene: TRBV27
D gene: TRBD1
clone size: -
CDR3 length: 16
CDR3 DNA: TGTGCCAGCAGTGTACACCGCGGACAGGGGGGAGAAAAACTGTTTTTT
CDR3 protein: CASSVHRGQGGEKLFF

J gene: TRBJ2-7
V gene: TRBV18
D gene: TRBD2
clone size: -
CDR3 length: 13
CDR3 DNA: TGTGCCAGCTCAGCCGCGGGAGGGTACGAGCAGTACTTC
CDR3 protein: CASSAAGGYEQYF

J gene: TRBJ2-2
V gene: TRBV4-3
D gene: TRBD2
clone size: -
CDR3 length: 17
CDR3 DNA: TGCGCCAGCAGCATAGGGACTAGCGGGAGTGGGACCGGGGAGCTGTTTTTT
CDR3 protein: CASSIGTSGSGTGELFF

J gene: TRBJ2-7
V gene: TRBV5-5
D gene: -
clone size: once
CDR3 length: 12
CDR3 DNA: TGTGCCAGCAGCTCCCCCGGGAAGTGGCAGTACTTC
CDR3 protein: CASSSPGKWQYF

J gene: TRBJ1-2
V gene: TRBV29-1
D gene: -
clone size: -
CDR3 length: 15
CDR3 DNA: TGCAGCGCTGAACATGACTCCTACCCCAACTATGGCTACACCTTC
CDR3 protein: CSAEHDSYPNYGYTF

J gene: TRBJ1-5
V gene: TRBV7-2
D gene: -
clone size: -
CDR3 length: 15
CDR3 DNA: TGTGCCAGCAGCTTAGAGGCAGGGCTGGGTCAGCCCCAGCATTTT
CDR3 protein: CASSLEAGLGQPQHF

J gene: TRBJ2-2
V gene: TRBV7-3
D gene: -
clone size: -
CDR3 length: 16
CDR3 DNA: TGTGCCAGCAGCTTAAACCCCGGCGGGAACACCGGGGAGCTGTTTTTT
CDR3 protein: CASSLNPGGNTGELFF

J gene: TRBJ1-2
V gene: TRBV24-1
D gene: TRBD1
clone size: once
CDR3 length: 14
CDR3 DNA: TGTGCCACCAGTCAGGGGGCGCTGGGATATGGCTACACCTTC
CDR3 protein: CATSQGALGYGYTF

J gene: TRBJ1-1
V gene: TRBV9
D gene: -
clone size: few
CDR3 length: 13
CDR3 DNA: TGTGCCAGCAGCGTTACAGGGAACACTGAAGCTTTCTTT
CDR3 protein: CASSVTGNTEAFF

J gene: TRBJ2-7
V gene: TRBV24-1
D gene: TRBD1
clone size: -
CDR3 length: 15
CDR3 DNA: TGTGCCGTTTCCCCCGGGACAGGGGGCTCCTACGAGCAGTACTTC
CDR3 protein: CAVSPGTGGSYEQYF

J gene: TRBJ2-7
V gene: TRBV9
D gene: TRBD2
clone size: -
CDR3 length: 15
CDR3 DNA: TGTGCCAGCAGTTCCATAGCGGGGTTCGGTCGGGAGCAGTACTTC
CDR3 protein: CASSSIAGFGREQYF

J gene: TRBJ2-2
V gene: TRBV12-5
D gene: TRBD2
clone size: -
CDR3 length: 13
CDR3 DNA: TGTGCTAGTGGTGCGGGGGGGGCCGGGGAGCTGTTTTTT
CDR3 protein: CASGAGGAGELFF

J gene: TRBJ1-2
V gene: TRBV5-1
D gene: -
clone size: -
CDR3 length: 13
CDR3 DNA: TGCGCCAGCAGCAACATTGCTAACTATGGCTACACCTTC
CDR3 protein: CASSNIANYGYTF

J gene: TRBJ2-3
V gene: TRBV24-1
D gene: -
clone size: -
CDR3 length: 15
CDR3 DNA: TGTGCCACCAGTGATTTAAGAGGAAACACAGATACGCAGTATTTT
CDR3 protein: CATSDLRGNTDTQYF

J gene: TRBJ2-1
V gene: TRBV12-5
D gene: TRBD1
clone size: -
CDR3 length: 15
CDR3 DNA: TGTGCTAGTGGTTGGGACCGGGACAGGGCGAATGAGCAGTTCTTC
CDR3 protein: CASGWDRDRANEQFF

J gene: TRBJ1-3
V gene: TRBV30
D gene: -
clone size: -
CDR3 length: 14
CDR3 DNA: TGTGCCTGGCGACGGGAAGCCTCTGGAAACACCATATATTTT
CDR3 protein: CAWRREASGNTIYF

J gene: TRBJ2-4
V gene: TRBV4-1
D gene: TRBD2
clone size: -
CDR3 length: 16
CDR3 DNA: TGCGCCAGCAGCCAAGATAAGGGACTAGGTCTATTCATTCAGTACTTC
CDR3 protein: CASSQDKGLGLFIQYF

J gene: TRBJ2-1
V gene: TRBV9
D gene: -
clone size: once
CDR3 length: 15
CDR3 DNA: TGTGCCAGCAGCGTAGCCACGGGAAGCTACAATGAGCAGTTCTTC
CDR3 protein: CASSVATGSYNEQFF

J gene: TRBJ2-5
V gene: TRBV9
D gene: -
clone size: -
CDR3 length: 15
CDR3 DNA: TGTGCCAGCAGCGTAGTAGGGACACGCCAAGAGACCCAGTACTTC
CDR3 protein: CASSVVGTRQETQYF

J gene: TRBJ2-1
V gene: TRBV6-2/TRBV6-3
D gene: -
clone size: -
CDR3 length: 12
CDR3 DNA: TGTGCCAGCAGTTCCAATGCGGCGGAGCAGTTCTTC
CDR3 protein: CASSSNAAEQFF

J gene: TRBJ1-6
V gene: TRBV7-2
D gene: TRBD1
clone size: -
CDR3 length: 14
CDR3 DNA: TGTGCCAGCAGCCCGACAGGGTATAATTCACCCCTCCACTTT
CDR3 protein: CASSPTGYNSPLHF

J gene: TRBJ2-7
V gene: TRBV30
D gene: TRBD1
clone size: -
CDR3 length: 14
CDR3 DNA: TGTGCCTGGACTTTCGGACAGGACTCCTACGAGCAGTACTTC
CDR3 protein: CAWTFGQDSYEQYF

J gene: TRBJ2-2
V gene: TRBV19
D gene: TRBD1
clone size: -
CDR3 length: 17
CDR3 DNA: TGTGCCAGTAGTACGACGGCGGGACAGGGGGGGACCGGGGAGCTGTTTTTT
CDR3 protein: CASSTTAGQGGTGELFF

J gene: TRBJ2-7
V gene: TRBV7-2
D gene: TRBD2
clone size: once
CDR3 length: 15
CDR3 DNA: TGTGCCAGCAGCACCGTGAGCGGGGTGTCCTACGAGCAGTACTTC
CDR3 protein: CASSTVSGVSYEQYF

J gene: TRBJ1-5
V gene: TRBV6-5
D gene: -
clone size: -
CDR3 length: 14
CDR3 DNA: TGTGCCAGCATTAGGGGTTATAGCAATCAGCCCCAGCATTTT
CDR3 protein: CASIRGYSNQPQHF

J gene: TRBJ2-2
V gene: TRBV9
D gene: -
clone size: -
CDR3 length: 16
CDR3 DNA: TGTGCCAGCAGCGCCCTTATGGACTCCTGGGGCGGGGAGCTGTTTTTT
CDR3 protein: CASSALMDSWGGELFF

J gene: TRBJ1-4
V gene: TRBV6-2/TRBV6-3
D gene: -
clone size: -
CDR3 length: 15
CDR3 DNA: TGTGCCAGCAGCTCACCCGCCCGGCGGAATGAAAAACTGTTTTTT
CDR3 protein: CASSSPARRNEKLFF

J gene: TRBJ2-7
V gene: TRBV9
D gene: TRBD1
clone size: -
CDR3 length: 15
CDR3 DNA: TGTGCCAGCAGCGTAGGGACAGGGGGCTCCTACGAGCAGTACTTC
CDR3 protein: CASSVGTGGSYEQYF

J gene: TRBJ2-5
V gene: TRBV7-8
D gene: TRBD1
clone size: -
CDR3 length: 16
CDR3 DNA: TGTGCCAGCAGCCCGGGACAGGGAGAGGTTAGGTGGACCCAGTACTTC
CDR3 protein: CASSPGQGEVRWTQYF

J gene: TRBJ2-7
V gene: TRBV19
D gene: -
clone size: -
CDR3 length: 13
CDR3 DNA: TGTGCCAGTAGTATGAGCAGGGGCGACGAGCAGTACTTC
CDR3 protein: CASSMSRGDEQYF

J gene: TRBJ1-5
V gene: TRBV6-6
D gene: TRBD1
clone size: -
CDR3 length: 16
CDR3 DNA: TGTGCCAGCAAACCGGGACAGTCTCATAGCAATCAGCCCCAGCATTTT
CDR3 protein: CASKPGQSHSNQPQHF

J gene: TRBJ2-7
V gene: TRBV7-9
D gene: -
clone size: once
CDR3 length: 17
CDR3 DNA: TGTGCCAGCAGCGCCAAGTTGGGCCACCTGAGCTCCTACGAGCAGTACTTC
CDR3 protein: CASSAKLGHLSSYEQYF

J gene: TRBJ1-4
V gene: TRBV15
D gene: TRBD1
clone size: -
CDR3 length: 14
CDR3 DNA: TGTGCCACCAGCTCGGGACAGGGGTTTGAAAAACTGTTTTTT
CDR3 protein: CATSSGQGFEKLFF

J gene: TRBJ2-7
V gene: TRBV19
D gene: TRBD2
clone size: -
CDR3 length: 14
CDR3 DNA: TGTGCCAGTAAGAGTGCCTGGGGGGGCTACGAGCAGTACTTC
CDR3 protein: CASKSAWGGYEQYF

J gene: TRBJ2-1
V gene: TRBV28
D gene: -
clone size: -
CDR3 length: 10
CDR3 DNA: TGTGCCAGCAGGGACAGCAAGCAGTTCTTC
CDR3 protein: CASRDSKQFF

J gene: TRBJ2-3
V gene: TRBV30
D gene: TRBD2
clone size: -
CDR3 length: 14
CDR3 DNA: TGTGCCTGGAGACTAGCGGGAGCGGTAGATACGCAGTATTTT
CDR3 protein: CAWRLAGAVDTQYF

J gene: TRBJ1-2
V gene: TRBV19
D gene: -
clone size: few
CDR3 length: 13
CDR3 DNA: TGTGCCAGTAGTATCACAGGACGGTATGGCTACACCTTC
CDR3 protein: CASSITGRYGYTF

J gene: TRBJ2-7
V gene: TRBV3-1/TRBV3-2
D gene: -
clone size: -
CDR3 length: 11
CDR3 DNA: TGTGCCAGCGGGCCCGCCTACGAGCAGTACTTC
CDR3 protein: CASGPAYEQYF

J gene: TRBJ2-1
V gene: TRBV11-2
D gene: TRBD2
clone size: once
CDR3 length: 17
CDR3 DNA: TGTGCCAGCAGCTCGCTAGCGGGGGATGGGTTTTACAATGAGCAGTTCTTC
CDR3 protein: CASSSLAGDGFYNEQFF

J gene: TRBJ1-1
V gene: TRBV7-2
D gene: -
clone size: -
CDR3 length: 15
CDR3 DNA: TGTGCCAGCAGCTCAACCTCCGGCGGACTCACTGAAGCTTTCTTT
CDR3 protein: CASSSTSGGLTEAFF